The TCR beta chain described here comes from a study of blood T cell repertoires in COVID-19. Study-wide background: Italy, Spain and the United States were the sources of the convalescent and acute COVID-19 samples. In each case, the material was cDNA or gDNA derived from T cells, B-cell-depleted T cells, or PBMCs.

Germline V lookup: CDR1 ENHRY, CDR2 SYGVKD. CDR3 size: 14 residues. Trimming pared 6 bases from V and 1 base from J, leaving 9 bases between. Only in-frame clones appear in the TCRdb table, and some are missing; sequencing was by immunoSEQ multiplex PCR. The sample records 60,000 to 95,000 clones, approximately 88% being singletons. Sequenced input: peripheral blood. The chain uses TRBV10-3 and TRBJ2-2, with D perhaps TRBD1 (6 bases). The receptor comes from a woman between 50 and 59 years old with acute or convalescent COVID-19. CDR3 in amino acids: CAIRDSLNTGELFF. The CDR3 coding sequence is TGTGCCATCAGGGACAGCCTGAACACCGGGGAGCTGTTTTTT.